Presented here are 9 T cell receptor beta chains from one specimen sequenced in a study of control samples from healthy donors and cancer patients. The protocol was immunoSEQ multiplex PCR, while the TCRdb copy is restricted to in-frame clones and leaves out a portion. Of approximately 110,000 clones listed, around nine tenths were seen once; the top ten hold 17%. The specimen sequenced was blood. These receptors all come from a woman aged 45-65 years in good health.

V usage is TRBV6-6 and J usage is TRBJ1-1; TRBD1 might be the D (6 bases). The CDR3 runs 14 residues. The germline V gene has CDR1 MNHNY and CDR2 SVGAGI (reference sequence). The V and J ends lost 8 bases and 5 bases respectively, with 18 bases between them. This CDR3 reads CASSGTGGRTEAFF. CDR3 bases: TGTGCCAGCTCAGGGACCGGGGGCAGGACTGAAGCTTTCTTT.

The J gene is TRBJ2-2, the V gene TRBV3-1 (or the pseudogene TRBV3-2); D might be TRBD2 (6 bases). V lost 5 bases and J lost 6, with 10 bases in between. There are 13 residues in the CDR3. Per germline, CDR1 LGHDT and CDR2 YNNKEL (reference sequence). The CDR3 DNA sequence: TGTGCCAGCAGCAACACGGGGGCCGGGGAGCTGTTTTTT. Amino acids: CASSNTGAGELFF.

V gene TRBV6-2 or TRBV6-3 combines with J gene TRBJ2-3; 9 nucleotides align to TRBD2. CDR3 length: 15 residues. The junction had 4 bases not matched to a gene; V was cut back by 2 bases and J by 4 bases. Germline lookup yields CDR1 MNHEY and CDR2 SVGEGT. The CDR3 DNA is TGTGCCAGCAGTTACGGACTAGCGATTGCAGATACGCAGTATTTT. This codes for CASSYGLAIADTQYF.

The chain combines TRBV7-9 with TRBJ2-3; D possibly corresponds to TRBD1 (5 bases). Germline values: CDR1 SEHNR, CDR2 FQNEAQ (reference sequence). CDR3 length: 14 amino acids. V was trimmed by 2 bases and J by 7 bases, leaving 13 bases between them. This CDR3 is CASSLPQGDNTQYF. The CDR3 nucleotides are TGTGCCAGCAGCTTACCCCAGGGTGACAATACGCAGTATTTT.

V gene TRBV18 combines with J gene TRBJ2-3, with TRBD2 identical over 9 bases. The CDR3 is made up of 15 amino acids. V lost 2 bases, J lost 3 bases, and 3 bases stayed unmatched. CDR1 is KGHSH and CDR2 is LQKENI in the germline V gene. The CDR3: CASSPSAGGTDTQYF. Here the CDR3 DNA reads TGTGCCAGCTCACCATCAGCGGGAGGAACAGATACGCAGTATTTT. The whole variable domain, remainder taken from reference TRBV18 and TRBJ2-3, is NAGVMQNPRHLVRRRGQEARLRCSPMKGHSHVYWYRQLPEEGLKFMVYLQKENIIDESGMPKERFSAEFPKEGPSILRIQQVVRGDSAAYFCASSPSAGGTDTQYFGPGTRLTVL.

V and J are TRBV20-1 and TRBJ2-7, with D perhaps being TRBD1 or TRBD2 (5 bases each). Trimming stripped 3 bases from V and 12 bases from J, with 15 bases between. The length of the CDR3 is 11 residues. Germline V CDR1 and CDR2: DFQATT, SNEGSKA (reference sequence). Here the CDR3 reads CSASYRDRGYF. The CDR3 region has the DNA TGCAGTGCTAGTTACCGGGACCGGGGGTACTTC.

V usage is TRBV5-1 and J usage is TRBJ1-3, with no clear D. The CDR3 covers 13 residues. V lost 0 bases, J lost 4 bases, and 5 bases lay in between. Germline loops: CDR1 SGHRS, CDR2 YFSETQ. In DNA form, the CDR3 reads TGCGCCAGCAGCTTGGTGCAGGGAAACACCATATATTTT. Its protein is CASSLVQGNTIYF.

This clone was found once. The rearrangement joins TRBV24-1 to TRBJ2-1; D gene ambiguous. Trimming cost V 9 bases and J 6 bases, with 14 bases left between them. The CDR3 sequence is 13 residues long. From germline, CDR1 is KGHDR and CDR2 SFDVKD. CDR3 region: CATCPRIGNEQFF. As DNA, the CDR3 is TGTGCCACCTGCCCCAGGATAGGCAATGAGCAGTTCTTC.

V gene TRBV11-2 combines with J gene TRBJ2-3; 9 nucleotides match TRBD1. Trimming removed 5 bases from V and 3 bases from J; junction bases left unmatched: 9. CDR3 length: 16 residues. The germline CDR1 and CDR2 sequences are SGHAT and FQNNGV. CDR3 sequence: CASSPVAGTGTDTQYF. The CDR3 DNA reads as TGTGCCAGCAGCCCAGTCGCTGGGACAGGGACAGATACGCAGTATTTT.